The rows below give T cell receptor beta chains drawn from one sample of a study of shared clonotypes between healthy human individuals. Clones were read by immunoSEQ multiplex PCR, and TCRdb kept only the in-frame ones, dropping some. In the table there are roughly 1,500,000 clones, approximately 98.5% of which are singletons. What was sequenced was naive CD4+ T cells sorted from blood. These receptors all stem from a man aged 30 to 45 in good health. Each CDR3 is given with its conserved first and last residue. The order of the fields is V gene, J gene, D gene, CDR3 DNA, CDR3 protein. D genes are given only for firm matches.

v_gene: TRBV9
j_gene: TRBJ2-1
d_gene: TRBD2
CDR3nt: TGTGCCAGCAGCGTAATAGCGGGAGGGGTAACCAATGAGCAGTTCTTC
CDR3aa: CASSVIAGGVTNEQFF

v_gene: TRBV5-6
j_gene: TRBJ2-2
d_gene: TRBD1
CDR3nt: TGTGCCAGCAGCTCTTGGACAGGGGGAATTAATGCCGGGGAGCTGTTTTTT
CDR3aa: CASSSWTGGINAGELFF

v_gene: TRBV15
j_gene: TRBJ1-2
d_gene: -
CDR3nt: TGTGCCACCAGCAGAGATCGAACCGACTATGGCTACACCTTC
CDR3aa: CATSRDRTDYGYTF

v_gene: TRBV19
j_gene: TRBJ2-1
d_gene: -
CDR3nt: TGTGCCAGTAGTCAGGCGGGATGGGGCTCCTACAATGAGCAGTTCTTC
CDR3aa: CASSQAGWGSYNEQFF

v_gene: TRBV29-1
j_gene: TRBJ1-1
d_gene: -
CDR3nt: TGCAGCGTTGTGGGCAGGGGAGGGCCTGAAGCTTTCTTT
CDR3aa: CSVVGRGGPEAFF

v_gene: TRBV27
j_gene: TRBJ2-1
d_gene: -
CDR3nt: TGTGCCAGCAGTTTCCGGGACTGGAGGACAAATGAGCAGTTCTTC
CDR3aa: CASSFRDWRTNEQFF

v_gene: TRBV2
j_gene: TRBJ1-5
d_gene: -
CDR3nt: TGTGCCAGCACCCGGGACTATTATAGCAATCAGCCCCAGCATTTT
CDR3aa: CASTRDYYSNQPQHF

v_gene: TRBV6-5
j_gene: TRBJ2-7
d_gene: -
CDR3nt: TGTGCCAGCAGGGGTGGCTACGAGCAGTACTTC
CDR3aa: CASRGGYEQYF

v_gene: TRBV25-1
j_gene: TRBJ1-1
d_gene: -
CDR3nt: TGTGCCAGCAGTGAATCTTGGGGGGGCAGTGAAGCTTTCTTT
CDR3aa: CASSESWGGSEAFF

v_gene: TRBV7-2
j_gene: TRBJ2-7
d_gene: -
CDR3nt: TGTGCCAGCAGCTTAGCGCCCGGACAGACCCTCTACGAGCAGTACTTC
CDR3aa: CASSLAPGQTLYEQYF

v_gene: TRBV4-2
j_gene: TRBJ1-2
d_gene: -
CDR3nt: TGTGCCAGCAGCCCCCCGGTCGGGACCTATGGCTACACCTTC
CDR3aa: CASSPPVGTYGYTF

v_gene: TRBV10-3
j_gene: TRBJ2-1
d_gene: -
CDR3nt: TGTGCCATCAGTTCCTCGACGAGCTCCTACAATGAGCAGTTCTTC
CDR3aa: CAISSSTSSYNEQFF

v_gene: TRBV7-2
j_gene: TRBJ1-4
d_gene: -
CDR3nt: TGTGCCAGCAGCTTAGGTGTCACCCTCGCGGAAAAACTGTTTTTT
CDR3aa: CASSLGVTLAEKLFF